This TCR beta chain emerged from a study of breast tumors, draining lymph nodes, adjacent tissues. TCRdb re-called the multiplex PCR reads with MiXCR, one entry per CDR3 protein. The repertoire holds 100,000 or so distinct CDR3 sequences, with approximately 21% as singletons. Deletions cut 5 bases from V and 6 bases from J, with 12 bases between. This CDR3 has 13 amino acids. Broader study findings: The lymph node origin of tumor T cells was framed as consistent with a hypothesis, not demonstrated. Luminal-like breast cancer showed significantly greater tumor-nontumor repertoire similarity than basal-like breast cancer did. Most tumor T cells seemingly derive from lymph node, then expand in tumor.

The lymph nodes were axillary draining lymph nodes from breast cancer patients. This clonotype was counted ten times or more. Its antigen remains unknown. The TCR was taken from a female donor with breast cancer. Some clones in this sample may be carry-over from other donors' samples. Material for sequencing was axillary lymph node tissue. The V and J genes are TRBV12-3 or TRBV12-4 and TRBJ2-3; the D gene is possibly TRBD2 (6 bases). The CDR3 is CASSGGAGDTQYF. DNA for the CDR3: TGTGCCAGCAGTGGAGGGGCAGGTGATACGCAGTATTTT.